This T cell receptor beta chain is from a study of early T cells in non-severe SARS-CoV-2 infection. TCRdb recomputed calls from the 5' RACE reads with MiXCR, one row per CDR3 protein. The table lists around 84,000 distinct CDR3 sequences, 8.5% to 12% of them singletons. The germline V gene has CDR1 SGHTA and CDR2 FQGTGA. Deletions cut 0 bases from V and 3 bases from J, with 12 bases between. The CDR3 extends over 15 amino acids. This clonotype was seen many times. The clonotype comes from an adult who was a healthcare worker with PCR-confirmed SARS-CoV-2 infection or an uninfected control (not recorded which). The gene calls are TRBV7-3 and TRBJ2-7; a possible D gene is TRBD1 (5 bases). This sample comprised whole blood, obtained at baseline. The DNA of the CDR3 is TGTGCCAGCAGCTTAACGTCAGACAGCCACTACGAGCAGTACTTC. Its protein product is CASSLTSDSHYEQYF.